The entry that follows covers one TCR beta chain sequence. After removal of 5 bases from V and 2 bases from J, the junction contained 6 bases not matched to a gene. Germline V gene lookup returns CDR1 LNHDA and CDR2 SQIVND (reference sequence). The length of the CDR3 is 15 residues. The data belong to a study of blood T cell repertoires in COVID-19. Methods used by the authors: Estimation of nucleated cell counts was performed using reference gene primer amplification. Sequencing used immunoSEQ multiplex PCR; TCRdb keeps in-frame clones, though not all of them. The V and J calls and clone size come from that table; D and trimming were worked out from the DNA. This table has under 200,000 clones, approximately 88% appearing once.

Specimen: peripheral blood. This TCR was recovered from a woman in her sixties or seventies with acute or convalescent COVID-19. The chain combines TRBV19 with TRBJ2-3, with 8 nucleotides matching TRBD2. The CDR3 DNA reads TGTGCCAGTAGTCCTACGGGGGGGCCCACAGATACGCAGTATTTT. It specifies CASSPTGGPTDTQYF.